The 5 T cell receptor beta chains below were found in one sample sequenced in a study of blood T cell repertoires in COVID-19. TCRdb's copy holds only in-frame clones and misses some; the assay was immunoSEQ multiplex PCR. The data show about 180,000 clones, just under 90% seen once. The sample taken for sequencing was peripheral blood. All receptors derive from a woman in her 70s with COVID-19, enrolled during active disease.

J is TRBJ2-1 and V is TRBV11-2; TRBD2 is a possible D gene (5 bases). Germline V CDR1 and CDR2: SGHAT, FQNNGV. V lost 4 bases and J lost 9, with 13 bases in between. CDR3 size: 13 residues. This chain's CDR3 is CASSSLASGEQFF. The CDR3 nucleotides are TGTGCCAGCAGCTCGCTAGCATCGGGTGAGCAGTTCTTC.

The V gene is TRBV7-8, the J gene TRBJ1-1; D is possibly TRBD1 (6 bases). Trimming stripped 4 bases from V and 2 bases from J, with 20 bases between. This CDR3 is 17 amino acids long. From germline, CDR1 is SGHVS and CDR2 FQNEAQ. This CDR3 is CASSSNRQEVSNTEAFF. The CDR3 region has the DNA TGTGCCAGCAGCTCCAATCGACAGGAAGTTTCAAACACTGAAGCTTTCTTT.

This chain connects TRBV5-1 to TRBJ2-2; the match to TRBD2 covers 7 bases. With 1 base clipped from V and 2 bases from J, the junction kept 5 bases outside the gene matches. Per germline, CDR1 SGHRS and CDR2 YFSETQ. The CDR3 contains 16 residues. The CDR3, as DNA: TGCGCCAGCAGCTTGTCGCCGGGAGGCAACACCGGGGAGCTGTTTTTT. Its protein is CASSLSPGGNTGELFF.

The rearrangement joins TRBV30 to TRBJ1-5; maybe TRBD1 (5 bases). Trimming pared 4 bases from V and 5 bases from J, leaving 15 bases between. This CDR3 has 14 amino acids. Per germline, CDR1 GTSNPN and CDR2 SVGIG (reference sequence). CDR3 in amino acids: CAWNGASIDQPQHF. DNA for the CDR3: TGTGCCTGGAATGGGGCGAGCATTGATCAGCCCCAGCATTTT.

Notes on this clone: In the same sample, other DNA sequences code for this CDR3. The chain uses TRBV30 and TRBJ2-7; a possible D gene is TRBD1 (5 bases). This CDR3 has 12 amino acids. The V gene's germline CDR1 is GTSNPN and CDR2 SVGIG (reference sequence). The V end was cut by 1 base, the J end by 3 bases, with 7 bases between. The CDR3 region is CAWSGQGYEQYF. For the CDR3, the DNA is TGTGCCTGGAGTGGTCAGGGCTACGAGCAGTACTTC.